This TCR beta chain came from a study of post-analysis software for immune sequencing data. Study-wide points: When the samples were clustered directly with F measure, those that had been prepared in the same batch showed strong co-clustering. Higher frequency in patients than in controls was seen for five TRBV segments, with TRBV5-6, TRBV5-1 and TRBV20-1 among them.

This clonotype was recorded a few times. Its specificity is unknown. Sequencing libraries made from TCR beta cDNA carried unique molecular identifiers. From roughly 1 to 10 million T cells, 500,000 or so cDNA molecules were obtained. TCRdb analysed the PCR reads with MiXCR anew, one entry per CDR3 protein. The sample holds hundreds of thousands of distinct CDR3 sequences, 55% to 60% seen once. This CDR3 spans 13 amino acids. Trimming cost V 0 bases and J 15 bases; bases outside gene matches: 5. Looked up from germline, CDR1 is LGHNA and CDR2 is YNFKEQ. The TCR sequence derives from a girl aged 2-10 years with multiple sclerosis. The source material was blood. The chain has TRBV4-2 and TRBJ1-4; TRBD1 aligns across 9 bases. This CDR3 reads CASSQDSRTGVFF. The DNA for the CDR3 is TGTGCCAGCAGCCAAGATTCCCGGACAGGGGTGTTTTTT.